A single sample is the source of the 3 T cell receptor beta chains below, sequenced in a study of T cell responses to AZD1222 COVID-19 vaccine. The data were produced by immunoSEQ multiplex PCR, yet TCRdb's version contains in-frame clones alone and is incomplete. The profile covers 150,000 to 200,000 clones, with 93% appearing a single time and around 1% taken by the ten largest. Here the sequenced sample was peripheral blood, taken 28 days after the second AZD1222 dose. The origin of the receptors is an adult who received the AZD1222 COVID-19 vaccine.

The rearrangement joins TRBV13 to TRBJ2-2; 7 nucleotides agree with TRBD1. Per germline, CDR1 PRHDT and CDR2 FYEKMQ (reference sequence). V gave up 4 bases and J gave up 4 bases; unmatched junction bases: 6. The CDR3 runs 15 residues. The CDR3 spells CASSSRQGSTGELFF. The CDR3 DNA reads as TGTGCCAGCAGCTCCAGACAGGGAAGCACCGGGGAGCTGTTTTTT.

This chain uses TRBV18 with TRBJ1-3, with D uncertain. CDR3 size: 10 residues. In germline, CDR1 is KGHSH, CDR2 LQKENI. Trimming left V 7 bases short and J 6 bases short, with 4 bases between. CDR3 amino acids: CASLENTIYF. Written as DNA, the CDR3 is TGTGCCAGCTTGGAAAACACCATATATTTT.

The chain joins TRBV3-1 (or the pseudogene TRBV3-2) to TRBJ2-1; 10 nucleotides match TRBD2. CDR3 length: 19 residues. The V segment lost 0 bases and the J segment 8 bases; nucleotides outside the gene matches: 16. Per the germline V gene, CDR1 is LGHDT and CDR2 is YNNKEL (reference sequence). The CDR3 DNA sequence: TGTGCCAGCAGCCAAGATCCCGGACTAGCGGTTCTAACCGGGTATGAGCAGTTCTTC. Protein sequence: CASSQDPGLAVLTGYEQFF.